Listed here are 19 T cell receptor beta chains from one sample, sequenced in a study of CD8+ T cells in alopecia areata. Extracted RNA was reverse transcribed, and the resulting cDNA served as sequencing template. Profiling relied on immunoSEQ multiplex PCR, and the TCRdb table lists in-frame clones only, not all of them. The data show roughly 200,000 clones, with approximately 55% seen just once and 9.5% to 14% held by the top ten. Treatment: oral pan-JAK inhibitor, 5-10 mg twice daily. The input for sequencing was CD8+ T cells sorted from blood, taken at week 24, from a patient treated with tofacitinib. The receptors originated from a human donor with alopecia areata.

This clone appeared a single time. The rearrangement uses TRBV30 and TRBJ1-1, with a weak D call TRBD1 (5 bases). Per germline, CDR1 GTSNPN and CDR2 SVGIG (reference sequence). The V end lost 4 bases, the J end lost 1 base, and 7 bases lay between the germline ends. This CDR3 spans 12 amino acids. The CDR3 nucleotides are TGTGCCTGGATTGGGGGGAACACTGAAGCTTTCTTT. Residues: CAWIGGNTEAFF.

This clone has more than one count but fewer than ten. This rearrangement joins TRBV29-1 to TRBJ2-7; 8 nucleotides agree with TRBD1. The CDR3 is made up of 15 amino acids. CDR1 and CDR2 (germline): SQVTM, ANQGSEA. Trimming cost V 0 bases and J 4 bases; bases outside gene matches: 8. The CDR3 region is CSVEDRQGKGYEQYF. The CDR3 bases are TGCAGCGTTGAAGACCGACAGGGGAAAGGGTACGAGCAGTACTTC.

V is TRBV5-1 and J is TRBJ2-2; D is possibly TRBD1 or TRBD2 (6 bases each). This CDR3 is built from 14 residues. V lost 4 bases, J lost 6 bases, and 13 bases lay in between. From germline, CDR1 is SGHRS and CDR2 YFSETQ. The CDR3: CASSEYREAGELFF. The CDR3 DNA follows: TGCGCCAGCAGCGAGTACAGGGAGGCCGGGGAGCTGTTTTTT.

There are a few counts of this clone. This chain connects TRBV4-3 to TRBJ2-5; 7 nucleotides agree with TRBD2. J was trimmed by 2 bases and V by 2 bases; bases with no gene match: 5. The CDR3 spans 15 residues. Germline CDR1 and CDR2: LGHNA and YSLEER. In DNA, the CDR3 is TGCGCCAGCAGCCAACGGCAGGGAGGGCAAGAGACCCAGTACTTC. Translating gives CASSQRQGGQETQYF.

This clone was recorded once. The V gene is TRBV10-2, the J gene TRBJ2-2; D is ambiguous. Germline-derived CDR1 and CDR2 are WSHSY and SAAADI. CDR3 length equals 13 residues. V was pared by 5 bases and J by 0 bases, with 4 bases between. CDR3 nucleotide sequence: TGCGCCAGCAGTACAGCGAACACCGGGGAGCTGTTTTTT. Residues: CASSTANTGELFF.

This clone was seen at least ten times. This chain uses TRBV4-3 with TRBJ2-1, with 7 positions matching TRBD1. With 0 bases clipped from V and 5 bases from J, the junction kept 4 bases outside the gene matches. Germline-derived CDR1 and CDR2 are LGHNA and YSLEER. This CDR3 has 15 amino acids. CDR3 nucleotides: TGCGCCAGCAGCCAAGAAGGACAGGTTCACAATGAGCAGTTCTTC. Translated, it gives CASSQEGQVHNEQFF.

This chain links TRBV4-3 with TRBJ2-3, with 9 bases that match TRBD2. V shed 8 bases and J 1 base; nucleotides not matched to a gene: 1. The CDR3 is 13 residues long. Germline V gives CDR1 LGHNA, CDR2 YSLEER. CDR3 nucleotide sequence: TGCGCCAGCCGGACTAGCGGCACAGATACGCAGTATTTT. Residues: CASRTSGTDTQYF.

This sequence joins TRBV13 and TRBJ2-3; TRBD2 aligns across 10 bases. This CDR3 is built from 16 residues. J lost 5 bases, V lost 5 bases, and 10 bases had no gene match. Germline V lookup: CDR1 PRHDT, CDR2 FYEKMQ (reference sequence). CDR3 loop: CASSTLGAGGRDTQYF. The CDR3 DNA is TGTGCCAGCAGCACCCTCGGAGCGGGGGGGCGAGATACGCAGTATTTT.

This clone was counted a few times. The rearrangement links TRBV23-1 to TRBJ2-1; D could derive from TRBD1 or TRBD2 (5 bases each). TRBV23-1 is treated as an ORF (open reading frame) with a function not yet certain. The V gene lost 4 bases and the J gene lost 4 bases, with 17 bases spanning the gap. CDR3 length: 16 amino acids. The CDR3 DNA reads TGCGCCAGCAGTCCCCCGGGACGGACCTTATACAATGAGCAGTTCTTC. Translation: CASSPPGRTLYNEQFF.

This clone was picked up one time. The chain links TRBV20-1 to TRBJ1-2; no reliable D call. This CDR3 contains 11 residues. CDR1 is DFQATT, CDR2 SNEGSKA, per germline (reference sequence). Trimming removed 5 bases at V and 4 bases at J, with 8 bases between. CDR3 residues: CSAEDGYGYTF. The CDR3 region has the DNA TGCAGTGCTGAAGACGGCTATGGCTACACCTTC.

This clone has more than one count but fewer than ten. This chain links TRBV21-1 with TRBJ1-1. TRBV21-1 is given as a pseudogene. The CDR3 extends over 18 amino acids. Here the CDR3 reads CASSKARAGATMNTEAFF. CDR3 coding DNA: TGTGCCAGCAGCAAAGCGCGGGCAGGAGCAACCATGAACACTGAAGCTTTCTTT.

The V and J genes are TRBV4-3 and TRBJ1-5; D is undetermined. CDR3 size: 15 residues. CDR1 is LGHNA and CDR2 is YSLEER in the germline V gene. V gave up 0 bases and J gave up 5 bases, with 11 bases separating them. This chain's CDR3 is CASSQDSSTDQPQHF. CDR3 DNA: TGCGCCAGCAGCCAAGACAGTTCCACAGATCAGCCCCAGCATTTT.

This clone showed up just a few times. The rearrangement joins TRBV23-1 to TRBJ2-5, with a weak D call TRBD1 (6 bases). TRBV23-1 is an ORF, and what it does is uncertain. Trimming shortened V by 3 bases and J by 5 bases, and 19 bases separated the two germline ends. There are 16 residues in the CDR3. The CDR3 bases are TGCGCCAGCAGTCATCCCCGACAGGCGGATTCGGAGACCCAGTACTTC. The encoded protein is CASSHPRQADSETQYF.

The J gene is TRBJ1-4, the V gene TRBV7-9; the D is unclear. CDR3 length: 15 residues. Trimming removed 5 bases at V and 8 bases at J, with 18 bases between. Germline V gene lookup returns CDR1 SEHNR and CDR2 FQNEAQ (reference sequence). The CDR3 protein is CASSLNRFGEEKLFF. CDR3 coding DNA: TGTGCCAGCAGCCTGAACCGGTTCGGCGAGGAAAAACTGTTTTTT.

This chain joins TRBV29-1 and TRBJ2-7; 8 bases agree with TRBD1. Germline assignment: CDR1 SQVTM and CDR2 ANQGSEA. Losses at the gene ends were 4 bases for V and 4 bases for J; bases not matched to a gene: 3. The CDR3 length is 12 residues. The CDR3 region has the DNA TGCAGCGTTGGCGGGACAGGATACGAGCAGTACTTC. It encodes CSVGGTGYEQYF.

This clone was observed a few times. This chain links TRBV11-1 with TRBJ2-2; D perhaps matches TRBD2 (5 bases). The V end was cut by 3 bases, the J end by 5 bases, with 7 bases between. The CDR3 length is 13 residues. Per the germline V gene, CDR1 is SGHAT and CDR2 is FQDESV (reference sequence). The CDR3 DNA follows: TGTGCCAGCAGCTTCGGGGAAACCGGGGAGCTGTTTTTT. It translates to CASSFGETGELFF.

The chain uses TRBV7-9 and TRBJ2-3; the match to TRBD2 covers 10 bases. The CDR3 loop spans 15 amino acids. The germline CDR1 and CDR2 sequences are SEHNR and FQNEAQ (reference sequence). The ends lost 6 bases at V and 0 bases at J; junction bases unmatched: 3. CDR3 amino acids: CASRLAGDSTDTQYF. In DNA, the CDR3 is TGTGCCAGCAGGCTAGCGGGGGATAGCACAGATACGCAGTATTTT.

This sequence joins TRBV15 and TRBJ2-7; tentative D call: TRBD1 (5 bases). The V end lost 4 bases, the J end lost 3 bases, and 10 bases lay between the germline ends. The CDR3 sequence is 13 residues long. Germline V gene lookup returns CDR1 LNHNV and CDR2 YYDKDF (reference sequence). CDR3 residues: CATSKGSVYEQYF. The DNA of the CDR3 is TGTGCCACCAGCAAGGGGTCTGTCTACGAGCAGTACTTC.

The genes are TRBV11-2 and TRBJ2-3, with a possible D match to TRBD2 (5 bases). Looked up from germline, CDR1 is SGHAT and CDR2 is FQNNGV. The CDR3 spans 16 residues. V dropped 5 bases and J dropped 0 bases, with 15 bases sitting between them. The CDR3, as DNA: TGTGCCAGCAGCCCCCTGGAGGCTAGCAGCACAGATACGCAGTATTTT. This encodes CASSPLEASSTDTQYF.